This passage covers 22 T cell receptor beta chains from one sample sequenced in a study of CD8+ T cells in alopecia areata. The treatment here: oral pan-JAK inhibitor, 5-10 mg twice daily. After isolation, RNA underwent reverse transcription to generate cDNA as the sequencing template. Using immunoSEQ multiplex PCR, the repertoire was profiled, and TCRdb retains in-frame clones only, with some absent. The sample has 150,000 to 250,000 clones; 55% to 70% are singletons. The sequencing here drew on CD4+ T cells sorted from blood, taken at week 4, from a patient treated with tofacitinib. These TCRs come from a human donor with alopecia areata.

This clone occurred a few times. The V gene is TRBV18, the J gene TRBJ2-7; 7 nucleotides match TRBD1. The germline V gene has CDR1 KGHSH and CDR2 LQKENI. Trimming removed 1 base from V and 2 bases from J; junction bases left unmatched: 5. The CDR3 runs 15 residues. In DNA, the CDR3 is TGTGCCAGCTCACCACTCCGGGACAGAACCTACGAGCAGTACTTC. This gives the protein CASSPLRDRTYEQYF.

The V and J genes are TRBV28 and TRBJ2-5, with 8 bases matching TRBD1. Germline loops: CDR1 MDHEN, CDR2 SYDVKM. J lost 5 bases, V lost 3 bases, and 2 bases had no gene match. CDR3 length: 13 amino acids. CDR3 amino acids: CASSLTGEETQYF. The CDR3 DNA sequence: TGTGCCAGCAGTTTGACAGGGGAGGAGACCCAGTACTTC.

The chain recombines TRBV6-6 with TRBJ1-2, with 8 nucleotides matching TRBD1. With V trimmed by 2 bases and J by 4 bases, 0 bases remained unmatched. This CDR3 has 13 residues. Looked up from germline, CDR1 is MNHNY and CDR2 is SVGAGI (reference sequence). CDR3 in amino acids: CASSYDRGYGYTF. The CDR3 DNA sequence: TGTGCCAGCAGTTACGACAGGGGCTATGGCTACACCTTC.

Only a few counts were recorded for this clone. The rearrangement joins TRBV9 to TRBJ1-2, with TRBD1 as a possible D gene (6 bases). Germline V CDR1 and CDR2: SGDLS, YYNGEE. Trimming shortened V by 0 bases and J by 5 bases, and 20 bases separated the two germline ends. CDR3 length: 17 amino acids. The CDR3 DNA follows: TGTGCCAGCAGCGTAGGACCGAACGCAGGGGAGGGGTATGGCTACACCTTC. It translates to CASSVGPNAGEGYGYTF.

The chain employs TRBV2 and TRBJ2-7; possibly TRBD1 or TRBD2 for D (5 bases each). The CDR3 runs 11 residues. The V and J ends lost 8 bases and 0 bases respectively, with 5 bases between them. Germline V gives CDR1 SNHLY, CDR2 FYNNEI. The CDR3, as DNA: TGTGCCAGCGGGGGCTCCTACGAGCAGTACTTC. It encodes CASGGSYEQYF. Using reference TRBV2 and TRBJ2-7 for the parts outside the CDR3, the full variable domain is EPEVTQTPSHQVTQMGQEVILRCVPISNHLYFYWYRQILGQKVEFLVSFYNNEISEKSEIFDDQFSVERPDGSNFTLKIRSTKLEDSAMYFCASGGSYEQYFGPGTRLTVT.

The CDR3: CASSPNPPTANTEAFF. In DNA, the CDR3 is TGTGCCAGCAGCCCCAACCCACCGACAGCGAACACTGAAGCTTTCTTT. This chain connects TRBV6-6 to TRBJ1-1; D is possibly TRBD1 (5 bases). CDR3 length equals 16 residues. Germline CDR1 is MNHNY and CDR2 is SVGAGI (reference sequence). V was pared by 6 bases and J by 1 base, with 18 bases between.

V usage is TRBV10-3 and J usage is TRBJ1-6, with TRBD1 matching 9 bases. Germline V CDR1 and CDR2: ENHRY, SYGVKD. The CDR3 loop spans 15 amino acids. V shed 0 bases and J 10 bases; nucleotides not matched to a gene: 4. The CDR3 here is CAISESTGGRSPLHF. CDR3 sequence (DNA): TGTGCCATCAGTGAGTCTACAGGGGGCCGATCACCCCTCCACTTT.

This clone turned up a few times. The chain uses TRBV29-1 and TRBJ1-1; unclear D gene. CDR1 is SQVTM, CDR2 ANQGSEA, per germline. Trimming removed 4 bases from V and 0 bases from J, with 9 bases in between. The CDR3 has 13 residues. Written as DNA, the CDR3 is TGCAGCGTTGGCAGAATATTGAACACTGAAGCTTTCTTT. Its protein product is CSVGRILNTEAFF.

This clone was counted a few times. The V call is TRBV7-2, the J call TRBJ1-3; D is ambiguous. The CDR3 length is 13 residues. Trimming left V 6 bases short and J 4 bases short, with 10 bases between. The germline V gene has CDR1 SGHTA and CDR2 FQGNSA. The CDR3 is CASSSGGGNTIYF. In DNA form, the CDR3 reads TGTGCCAGCAGTTCAGGCGGAGGAAACACCATATATTTT.

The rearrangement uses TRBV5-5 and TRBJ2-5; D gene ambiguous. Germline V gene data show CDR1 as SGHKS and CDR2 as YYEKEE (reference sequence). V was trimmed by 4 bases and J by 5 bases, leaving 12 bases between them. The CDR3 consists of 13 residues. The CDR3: CASSRDQRETQYF. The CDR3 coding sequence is TGTGCCAGCAGCCGAGACCAGAGGGAGACCCAGTACTTC.

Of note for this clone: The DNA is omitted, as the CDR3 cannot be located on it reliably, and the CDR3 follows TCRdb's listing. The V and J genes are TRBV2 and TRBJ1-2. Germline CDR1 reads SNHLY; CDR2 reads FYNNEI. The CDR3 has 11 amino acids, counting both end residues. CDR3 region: CASSVVGPGTF.

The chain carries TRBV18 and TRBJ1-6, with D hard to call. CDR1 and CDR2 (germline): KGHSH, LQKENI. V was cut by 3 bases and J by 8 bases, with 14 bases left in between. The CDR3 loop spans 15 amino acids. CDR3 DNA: TGTGCCAGCTCACCCTCGGAGTCCCCCTATTCACCCCTCCACTTT. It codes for CASSPSESPYSPLHF.

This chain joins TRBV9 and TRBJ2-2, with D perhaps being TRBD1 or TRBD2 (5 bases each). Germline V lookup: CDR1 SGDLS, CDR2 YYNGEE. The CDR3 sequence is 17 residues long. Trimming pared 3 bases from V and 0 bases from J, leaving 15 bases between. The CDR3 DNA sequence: TGTGCCAGCAGCGAGAGAGGGACGTATCCGAACACCGGGGAGCTGTTTTTT. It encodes CASSERGTYPNTGELFF. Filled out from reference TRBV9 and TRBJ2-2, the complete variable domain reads DSGVTQTPKHLITATGQRVTLRCSPRSGDLSVYWYQQSLDQGLQFLIQYYNGEERAKGNILERFSAQQFPDLHSELNLSSLELGDSALYFCASSERGTYPNTGELFFGEGSRLTVL.

CDR3 coding DNA: TGTGCCAGCAGTCGTCAACTGAACACTGAAGCTTTCTTT. Residues: CASSRQLNTEAFF. The chain is built from TRBV6-5 and TRBJ1-1; no reliable D call. V lost 5 bases to trimming and J lost 0 bases, with 7 bases between them. CDR1 is MNHEY and CDR2 is SVGAGI in the germline V gene. The CDR3 has 13 amino acids.

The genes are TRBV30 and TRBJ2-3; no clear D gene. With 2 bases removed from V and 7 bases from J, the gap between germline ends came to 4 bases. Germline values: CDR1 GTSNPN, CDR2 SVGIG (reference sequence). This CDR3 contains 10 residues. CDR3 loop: CAWSLHTQYF. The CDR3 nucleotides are TGTGCCTGGAGTTTACATACGCAGTATTTT.

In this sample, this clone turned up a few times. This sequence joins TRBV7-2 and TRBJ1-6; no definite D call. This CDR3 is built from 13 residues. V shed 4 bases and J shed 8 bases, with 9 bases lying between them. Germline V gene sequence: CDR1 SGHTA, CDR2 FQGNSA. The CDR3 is CASSSSEDSPLHF. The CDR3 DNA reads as TGTGCCAGCAGCTCGTCAGAGGATTCACCCCTCCACTTT.

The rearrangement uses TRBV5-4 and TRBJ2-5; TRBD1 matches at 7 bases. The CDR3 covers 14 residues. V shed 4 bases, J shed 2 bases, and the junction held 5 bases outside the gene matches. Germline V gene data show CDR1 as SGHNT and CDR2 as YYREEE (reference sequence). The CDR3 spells CASSPRQGQETQYF. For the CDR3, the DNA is TGTGCCAGCAGCCCCCGACAGGGACAAGAGACCCAGTACTTC.

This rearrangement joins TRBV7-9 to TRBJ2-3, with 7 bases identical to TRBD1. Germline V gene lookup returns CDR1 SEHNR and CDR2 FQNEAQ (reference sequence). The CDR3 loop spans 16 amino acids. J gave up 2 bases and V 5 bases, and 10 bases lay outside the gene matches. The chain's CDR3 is CASSPRGQPHTDTQYF. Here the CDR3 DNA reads TGTGCCAGCAGCCCCCGGGGACAGCCACACACAGATACGCAGTATTTT.

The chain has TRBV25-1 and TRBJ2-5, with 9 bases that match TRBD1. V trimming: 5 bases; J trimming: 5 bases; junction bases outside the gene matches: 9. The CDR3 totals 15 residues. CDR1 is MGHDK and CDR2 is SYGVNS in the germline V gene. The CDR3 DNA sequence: TGTGCCAGCAGTTCACACACAGGGGGCGCGGAGACCCAGTACTTC. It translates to CASSSHTGGAETQYF.

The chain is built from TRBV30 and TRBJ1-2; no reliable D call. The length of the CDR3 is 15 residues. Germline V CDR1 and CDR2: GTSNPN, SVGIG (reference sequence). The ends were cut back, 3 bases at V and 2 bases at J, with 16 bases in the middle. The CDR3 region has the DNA TGTGCCTGGAGCCCCGGGCGAACCTACAACTATGGCTACACCTTC. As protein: CAWSPGRTYNYGYTF.

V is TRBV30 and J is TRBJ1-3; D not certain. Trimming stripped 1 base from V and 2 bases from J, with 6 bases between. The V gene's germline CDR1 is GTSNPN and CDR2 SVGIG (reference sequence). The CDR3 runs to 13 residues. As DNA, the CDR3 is TGTGCCTGGAGTGGAAGTCCTGGAAACACCATATATTTT. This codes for CAWSGSPGNTIYF. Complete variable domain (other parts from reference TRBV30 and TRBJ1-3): SQTIHQWPATLVQPVGSPLSLECTVEGTSNPNLYWYRQAAGRGLQLLFYSVGIGQISSEVPQNLSASRPQDRQFILSSKKLLLSDSGFYLCAWSGSPGNTIYFGEGSWLTVV.

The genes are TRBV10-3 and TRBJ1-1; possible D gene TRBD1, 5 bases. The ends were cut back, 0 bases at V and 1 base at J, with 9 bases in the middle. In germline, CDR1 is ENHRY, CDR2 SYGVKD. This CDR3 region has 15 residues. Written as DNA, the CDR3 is TGTGCCATCAGTGAGTCATCGGGGACGAACACTGAAGCTTTCTTT. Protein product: CAISESSGTNTEAFF.